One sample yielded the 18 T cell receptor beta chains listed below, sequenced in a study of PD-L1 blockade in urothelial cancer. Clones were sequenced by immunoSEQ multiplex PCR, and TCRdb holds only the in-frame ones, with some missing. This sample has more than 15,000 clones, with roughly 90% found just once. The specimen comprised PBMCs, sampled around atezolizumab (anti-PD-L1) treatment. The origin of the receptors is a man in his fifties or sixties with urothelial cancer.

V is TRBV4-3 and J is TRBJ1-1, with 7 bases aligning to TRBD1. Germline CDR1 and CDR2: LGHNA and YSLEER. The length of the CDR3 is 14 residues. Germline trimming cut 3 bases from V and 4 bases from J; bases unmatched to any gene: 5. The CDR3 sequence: CASSHGGGGTEAFF. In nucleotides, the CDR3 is TGCGCCAGCAGCCATGGAGGGGGCGGCACTGAAGCTTTCTTT.

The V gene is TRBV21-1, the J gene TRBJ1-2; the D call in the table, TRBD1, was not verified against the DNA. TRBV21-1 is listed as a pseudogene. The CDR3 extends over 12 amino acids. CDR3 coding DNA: TGTGCCAGCAGGAGGGGGCGATCTGGCTACACCTTC. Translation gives CASRRGRSGYTF.

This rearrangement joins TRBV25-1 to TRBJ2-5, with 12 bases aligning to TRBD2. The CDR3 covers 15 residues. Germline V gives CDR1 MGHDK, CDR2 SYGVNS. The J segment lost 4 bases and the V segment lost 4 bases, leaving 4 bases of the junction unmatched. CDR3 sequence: CASSGGLAGLETQYF. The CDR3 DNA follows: TGTGCCAGCAGTGGAGGACTAGCGGGACTAGAGACCCAGTACTTC. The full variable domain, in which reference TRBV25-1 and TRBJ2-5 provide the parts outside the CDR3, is EADIYQTPRYLVIGTGKKITLECSQTMGHDKMYWYQQDPGMELHLIHYSYGVNSTEKGDLSSESTVSRIRTEHFPLTLESARPSHTSQYLCASSGGLAGLETQYFGPGTRLLVL.

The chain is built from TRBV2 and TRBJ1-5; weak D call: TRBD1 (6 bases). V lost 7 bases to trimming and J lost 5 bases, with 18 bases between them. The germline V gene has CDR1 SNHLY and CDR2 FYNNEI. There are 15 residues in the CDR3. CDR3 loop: CASTSRGGGDQPQHF. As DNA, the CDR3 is TGTGCCAGCACCTCTCGAGGGGGTGGGGATCAGCCCCAGCATTTT.

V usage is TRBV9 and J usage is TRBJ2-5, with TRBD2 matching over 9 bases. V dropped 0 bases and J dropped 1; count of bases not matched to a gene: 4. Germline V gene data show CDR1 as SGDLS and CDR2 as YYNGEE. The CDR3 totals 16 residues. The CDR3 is CASSVAPSGAQETQYF. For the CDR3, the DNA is TGTGCCAGCAGCGTAGCTCCTAGCGGGGCCCAAGAGACCCAGTACTTC. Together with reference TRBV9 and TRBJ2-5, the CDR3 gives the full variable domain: DSGVTQTPKHLITATGQRVTLRCSPRSGDLSVYWYQQSLDQGLQFLIQYYNGEERAKGNILERFSAQQFPDLHSELNLSSLELGDSALYFCASSVAPSGAQETQYFGPGTRLLVL.

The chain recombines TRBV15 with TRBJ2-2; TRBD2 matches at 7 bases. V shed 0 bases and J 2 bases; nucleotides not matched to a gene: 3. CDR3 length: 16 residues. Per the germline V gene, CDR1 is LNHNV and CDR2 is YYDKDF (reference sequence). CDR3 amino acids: CATSREGGDNTGELFF. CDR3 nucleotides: TGTGCCACCAGCAGAGAGGGGGGGGACAACACCGGGGAGCTGTTTTTT. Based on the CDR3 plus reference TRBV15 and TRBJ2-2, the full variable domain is DAMVIQNPRYQVTQFGKPVTLSCSQTLNHNVMYWYQQKSSQAPKLLFHYYDKDFNNEADTPDNFQSRRPNTSFCFLDIRSPGLGDTAMYLCATSREGGDNTGELFFGEGSRLTVL.

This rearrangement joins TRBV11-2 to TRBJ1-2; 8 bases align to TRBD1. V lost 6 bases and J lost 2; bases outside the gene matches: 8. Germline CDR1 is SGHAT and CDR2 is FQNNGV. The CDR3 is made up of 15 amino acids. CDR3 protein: CASSLGQGQNYGYTF. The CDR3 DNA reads TGTGCCAGCAGTCTCGGACAGGGACAGAACTATGGCTACACCTTC.

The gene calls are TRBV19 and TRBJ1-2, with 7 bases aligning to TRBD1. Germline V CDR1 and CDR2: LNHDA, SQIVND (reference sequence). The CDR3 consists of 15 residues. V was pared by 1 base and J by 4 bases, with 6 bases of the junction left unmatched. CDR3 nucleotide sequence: TGTGCCAGTAGTATAGTTTCGGCAGGGGGCTATGGCTACACCTTC. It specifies CASSIVSAGGYGYTF.

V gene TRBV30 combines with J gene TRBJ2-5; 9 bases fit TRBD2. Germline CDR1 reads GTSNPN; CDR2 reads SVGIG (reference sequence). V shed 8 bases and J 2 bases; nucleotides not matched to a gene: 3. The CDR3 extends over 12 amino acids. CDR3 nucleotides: TGTGCCGGGACTAGCAGGCAAGAGACCCAGTACTTC. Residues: CAGTSRQETQYF.

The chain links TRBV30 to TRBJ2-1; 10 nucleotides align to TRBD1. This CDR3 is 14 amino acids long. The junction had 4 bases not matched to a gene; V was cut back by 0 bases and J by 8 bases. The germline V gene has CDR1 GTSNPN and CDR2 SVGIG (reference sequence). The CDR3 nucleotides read TGTGCCTGGAGTGTAGGCGGGACAGGGGATGAGCAGTTCTTC. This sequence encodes CAWSVGGTGDEQFF.

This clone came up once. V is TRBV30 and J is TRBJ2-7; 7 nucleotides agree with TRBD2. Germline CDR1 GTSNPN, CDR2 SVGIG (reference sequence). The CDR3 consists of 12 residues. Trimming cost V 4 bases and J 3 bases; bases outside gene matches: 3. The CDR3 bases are TGTGCCTGGAAGTCTAGCGGCTACGAGCAGTACTTC. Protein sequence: CAWKSSGYEQYF. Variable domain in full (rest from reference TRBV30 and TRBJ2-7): SQTIHQWPATLVQPVGSPLSLECTVEGTSNPNLYWYRQAAGRGLQLLFYSVGIGQISSEVPQNLSASRPQDRQFILSSKKLLLSDSGFYLCAWKSSGYEQYFGPGTRLTVT.

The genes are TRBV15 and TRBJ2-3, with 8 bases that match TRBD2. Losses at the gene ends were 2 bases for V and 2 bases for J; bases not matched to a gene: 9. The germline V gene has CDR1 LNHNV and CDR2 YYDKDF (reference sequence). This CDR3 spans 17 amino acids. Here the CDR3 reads CATSRMSTGGATDTQYF. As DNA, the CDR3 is TGTGCCACCAGCAGAATGTCCACGGGGGGGGCCACAGATACGCAGTATTTT.

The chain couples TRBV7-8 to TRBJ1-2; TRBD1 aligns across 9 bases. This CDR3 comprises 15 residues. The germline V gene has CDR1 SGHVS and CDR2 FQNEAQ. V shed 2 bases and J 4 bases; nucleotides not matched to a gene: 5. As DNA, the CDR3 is TGTGCCAGCAGCTTAACAGGACAGGGGATCTATGGCTACACCTTC. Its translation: CASSLTGQGIYGYTF.

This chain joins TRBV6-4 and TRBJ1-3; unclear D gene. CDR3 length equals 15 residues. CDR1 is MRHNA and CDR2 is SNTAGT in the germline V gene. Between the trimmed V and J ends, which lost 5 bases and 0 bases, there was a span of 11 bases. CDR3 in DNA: TGTGCCAGCAGTCGGAGGAAGAGCTCTGGAAACACCATATATTTT. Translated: CASSRRKSSGNTIYF.

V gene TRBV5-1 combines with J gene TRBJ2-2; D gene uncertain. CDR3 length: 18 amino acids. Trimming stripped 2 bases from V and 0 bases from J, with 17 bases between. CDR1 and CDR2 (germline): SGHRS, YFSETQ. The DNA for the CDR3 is TGCGCCAGCAGCTTCCCAGAGAGAGGAGTCTCGAACACCGGGGAGCTGTTTTTT. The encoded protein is CASSFPERGVSNTGELFF.

The CDR3 loop reads CASSPDRSEKLFF. The CDR3, as DNA: TGTGCCAGCTCACCTGACAGGAGTGAAAAACTGTTTTTT. The V gene is TRBV18, the J gene TRBJ1-4; D might be TRBD1 (6 bases). Germline V gene lookup returns CDR1 KGHSH and CDR2 LQKENI. Deletions cut 3 bases from V and 7 bases from J, with 9 bases between. There are 13 residues in the CDR3.

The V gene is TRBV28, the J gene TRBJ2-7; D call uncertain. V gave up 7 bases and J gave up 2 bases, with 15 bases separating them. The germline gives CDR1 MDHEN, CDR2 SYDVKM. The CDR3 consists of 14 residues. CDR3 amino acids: CASMLVAGAYEQYF. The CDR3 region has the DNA TGTGCCAGCATGCTGGTGGCTGGAGCCTACGAGCAGTACTTC.

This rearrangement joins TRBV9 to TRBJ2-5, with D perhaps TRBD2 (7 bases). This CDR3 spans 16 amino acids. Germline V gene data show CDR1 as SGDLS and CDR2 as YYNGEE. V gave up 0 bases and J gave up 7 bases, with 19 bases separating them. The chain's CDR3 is CASSVGGGRGAVTQYF. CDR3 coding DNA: TGTGCCAGCAGCGTAGGAGGGGGGAGGGGGGCGGTGACCCAGTACTTC.